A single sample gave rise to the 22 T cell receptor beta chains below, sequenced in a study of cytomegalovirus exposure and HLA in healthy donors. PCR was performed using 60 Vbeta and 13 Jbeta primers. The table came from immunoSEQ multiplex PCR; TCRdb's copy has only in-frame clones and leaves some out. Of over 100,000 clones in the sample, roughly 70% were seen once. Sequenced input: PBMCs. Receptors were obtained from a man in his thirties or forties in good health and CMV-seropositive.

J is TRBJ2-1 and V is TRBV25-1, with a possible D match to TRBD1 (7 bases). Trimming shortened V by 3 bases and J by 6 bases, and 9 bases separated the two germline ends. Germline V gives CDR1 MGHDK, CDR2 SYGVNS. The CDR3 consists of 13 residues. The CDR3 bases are TGTGCCAGCAGTGACAGGGGGGTCAATGAGCAGTTCTTC. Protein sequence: CASSDRGVNEQFF.

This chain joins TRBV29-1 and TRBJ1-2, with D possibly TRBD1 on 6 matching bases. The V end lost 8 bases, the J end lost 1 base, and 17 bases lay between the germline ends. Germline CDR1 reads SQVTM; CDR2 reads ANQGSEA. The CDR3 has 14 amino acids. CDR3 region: CSIRDYRVNYGYTF. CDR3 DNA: TGCAGCATCCGGGATTACAGGGTTAACTATGGCTACACCTTC.

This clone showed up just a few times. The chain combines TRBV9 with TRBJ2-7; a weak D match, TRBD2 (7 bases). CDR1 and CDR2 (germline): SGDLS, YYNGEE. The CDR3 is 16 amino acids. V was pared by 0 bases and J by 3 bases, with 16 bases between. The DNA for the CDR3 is TGTGCCAGCAGCGTAGCTGACCGGGGGGCCCACTACGAGCAGTACTTC. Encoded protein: CASSVADRGAHYEQYF.

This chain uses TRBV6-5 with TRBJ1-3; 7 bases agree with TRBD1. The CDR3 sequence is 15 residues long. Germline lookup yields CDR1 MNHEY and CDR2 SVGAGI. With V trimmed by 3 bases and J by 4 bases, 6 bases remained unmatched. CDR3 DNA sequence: TGTGCCAGCAGTTATACAGGGGAATCAGGAAACACCATATATTTT. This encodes CASSYTGESGNTIYF.

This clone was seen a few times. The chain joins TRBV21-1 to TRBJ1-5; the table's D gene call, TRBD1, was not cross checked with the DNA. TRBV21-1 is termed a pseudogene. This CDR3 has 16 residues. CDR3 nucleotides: TGTGCCAGCAGCTCCGACACCGGAATTAGCAATCAGCCCCAGCATTTT. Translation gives CASSSDTGISNQPQHF.

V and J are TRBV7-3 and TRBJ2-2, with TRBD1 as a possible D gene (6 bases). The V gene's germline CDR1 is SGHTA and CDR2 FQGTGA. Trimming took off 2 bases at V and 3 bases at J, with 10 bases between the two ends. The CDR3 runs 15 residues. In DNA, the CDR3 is TGTGCCAGCAGCTTATACAGGGCCGACACCGGGGAGCTGTTTTTT. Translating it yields CASSLYRADTGELFF.

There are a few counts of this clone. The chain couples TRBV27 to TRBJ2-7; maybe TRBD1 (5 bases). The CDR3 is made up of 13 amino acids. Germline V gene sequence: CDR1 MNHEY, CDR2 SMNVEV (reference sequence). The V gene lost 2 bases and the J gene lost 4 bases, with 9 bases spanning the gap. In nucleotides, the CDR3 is TGTGCCAGCAGTTTAGCTGACAGATACGAGCAGTACTTC. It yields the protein CASSLADRYEQYF.

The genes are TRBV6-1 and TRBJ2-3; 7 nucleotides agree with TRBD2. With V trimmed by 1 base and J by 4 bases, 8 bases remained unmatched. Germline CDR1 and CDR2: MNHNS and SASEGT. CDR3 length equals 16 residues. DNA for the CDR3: TGTGCCAGCAGTGAAGATGGGGGAGGGTCGTCAGATACGCAGTATTTT. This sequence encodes CASSEDGGGSSDTQYF.

CDR3 residues: CASTPGDRGLEGYTF. The CDR3 DNA is TGTGCCAGTACCCCAGGGGACAGGGGGCTCGAGGGCTACACCTTC. The chain links TRBV19 to TRBJ1-2, with TRBD1 matching over 12 bases. Germline assignment: CDR1 LNHDA and CDR2 SQIVND (reference sequence). Germline trimming cut 7 bases from V and 8 bases from J; bases unmatched to any gene: 11. CDR3 length: 15 amino acids.

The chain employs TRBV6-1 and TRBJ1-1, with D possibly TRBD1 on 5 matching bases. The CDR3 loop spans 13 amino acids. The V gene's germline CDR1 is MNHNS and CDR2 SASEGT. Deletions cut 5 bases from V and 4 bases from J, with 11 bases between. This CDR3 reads CASSPRQTTEAFF. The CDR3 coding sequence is TGTGCCAGCAGTCCACGACAGACCACTGAAGCTTTCTTT.

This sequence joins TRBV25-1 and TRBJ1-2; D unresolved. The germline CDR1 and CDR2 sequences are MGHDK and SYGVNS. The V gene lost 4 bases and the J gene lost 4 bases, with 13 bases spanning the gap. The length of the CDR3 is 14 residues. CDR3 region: CASSAEGALYGYTF. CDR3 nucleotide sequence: TGTGCCAGCAGTGCCGAAGGAGCTCTCTATGGCTACACCTTC.

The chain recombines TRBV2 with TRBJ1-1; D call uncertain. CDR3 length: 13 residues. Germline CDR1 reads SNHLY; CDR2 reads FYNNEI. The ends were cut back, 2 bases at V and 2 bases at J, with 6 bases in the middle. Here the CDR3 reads CASSELPNTEAFF. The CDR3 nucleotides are TGTGCCAGCAGTGAACTTCCTAACACTGAAGCTTTCTTT.

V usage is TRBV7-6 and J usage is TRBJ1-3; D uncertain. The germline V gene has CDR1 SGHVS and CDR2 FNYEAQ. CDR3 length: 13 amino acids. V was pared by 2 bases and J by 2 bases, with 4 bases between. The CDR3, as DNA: TGTGCCAGCAGCTTATCTACTGGAAACACCATATATTTT. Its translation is CASSLSTGNTIYF.

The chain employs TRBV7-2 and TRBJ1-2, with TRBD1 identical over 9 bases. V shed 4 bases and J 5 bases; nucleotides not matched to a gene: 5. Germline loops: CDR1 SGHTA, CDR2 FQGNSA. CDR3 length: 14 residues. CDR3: CASSSTGGGYGYTF. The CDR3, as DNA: TGTGCCAGCAGCTCTACAGGGGGCGGGTATGGCTACACCTTC.

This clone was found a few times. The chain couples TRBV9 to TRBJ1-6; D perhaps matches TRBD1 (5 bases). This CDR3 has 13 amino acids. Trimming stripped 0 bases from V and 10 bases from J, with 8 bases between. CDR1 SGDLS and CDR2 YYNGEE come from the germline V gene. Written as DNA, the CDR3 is TGTGCCAGCAGCGTAGGACAGCTATCACCCCTCCACTTT. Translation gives CASSVGQLSPLHF.

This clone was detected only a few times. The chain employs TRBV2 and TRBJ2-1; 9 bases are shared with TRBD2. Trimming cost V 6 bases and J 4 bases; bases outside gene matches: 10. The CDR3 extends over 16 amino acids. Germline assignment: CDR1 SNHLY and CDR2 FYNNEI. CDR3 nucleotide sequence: TGTGCCAGCAGGGGACTAGCTGCCGGACGTTACAATGAGCAGTTCTTC. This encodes CASRGLAAGRYNEQFF.

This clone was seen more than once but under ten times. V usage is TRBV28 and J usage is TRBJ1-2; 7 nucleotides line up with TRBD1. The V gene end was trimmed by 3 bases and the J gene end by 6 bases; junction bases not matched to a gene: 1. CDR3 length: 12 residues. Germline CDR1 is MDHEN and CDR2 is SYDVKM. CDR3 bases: TGTGCCAGCAGTTTGACAGGGAATGGCTACACCTTC. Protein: CASSLTGNGYTF.

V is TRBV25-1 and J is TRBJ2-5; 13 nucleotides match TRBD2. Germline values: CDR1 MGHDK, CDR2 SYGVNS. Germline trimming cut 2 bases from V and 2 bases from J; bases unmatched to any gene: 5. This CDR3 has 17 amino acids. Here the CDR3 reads CASSEIRTSGSQETQYF. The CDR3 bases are TGTGCCAGCAGTGAAATTAGGACTAGCGGGAGTCAAGAGACCCAGTACTTC.

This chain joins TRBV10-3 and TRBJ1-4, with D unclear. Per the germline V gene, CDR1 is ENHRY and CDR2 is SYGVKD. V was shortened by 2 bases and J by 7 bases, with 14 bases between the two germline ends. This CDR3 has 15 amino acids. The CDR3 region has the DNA TGTGCCATCAGTGAGCGTGGAGCGATGGGTGAAAAACTGTTTTTT. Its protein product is CAISERGAMGEKLFF.

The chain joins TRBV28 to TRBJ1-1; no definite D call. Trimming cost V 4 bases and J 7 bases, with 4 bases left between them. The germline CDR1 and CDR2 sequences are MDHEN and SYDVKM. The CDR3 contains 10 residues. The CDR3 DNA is TGTGCCAGCAGTTCACTTGAAGCTTTCTTT. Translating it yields CASSSLEAFF.

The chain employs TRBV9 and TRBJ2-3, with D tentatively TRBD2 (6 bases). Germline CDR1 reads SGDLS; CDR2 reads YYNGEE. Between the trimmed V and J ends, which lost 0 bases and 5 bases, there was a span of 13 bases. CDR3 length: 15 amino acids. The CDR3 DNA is TGTGCCAGCAGCGTAGCTCCCTCGCGGGAAGATACGCAGTATTTT. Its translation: CASSVAPSREDTQYF.

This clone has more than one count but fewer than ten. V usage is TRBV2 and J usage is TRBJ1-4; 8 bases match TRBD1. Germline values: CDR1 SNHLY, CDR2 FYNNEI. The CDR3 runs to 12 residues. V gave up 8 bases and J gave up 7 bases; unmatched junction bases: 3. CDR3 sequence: CASETGAEKLFF. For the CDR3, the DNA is TGTGCCAGCGAGACAGGGGCTGAAAAACTGTTTTTT.